The 7 T cell receptor beta chains below come from one sample, sequenced in a study of prognosis after radiotherapy for stage I lung cancer (TCRdb year 2021). This sample was sequenced with an Illumina HiSeq 3000. Two rounds of multiplex PCR on genomic DNA were used to amplify the TCR beta CDR3 region. The first PCR round used primers specific to each TRBV and TRBJ gene, and the primer sequences were filed in Chinese patent CN105087789A. TCRdb ran its own pipeline on the public reads, namely fastp trimming at Q25 and MiXCR clone calling, and kept in-frame beta chains. CDR3 protein sequences are deduplicated, and each keeps its most common genes and DNA. Present in this sample are approximately 28,000 distinct CDR3 sequences, 35% to 45% of which were seen just once. The biggest ten clones account for approximately 15% of the sample. The material was PBMCs, obtained before or after stereotactic body radiation therapy (not recorded which). Source of these receptors: a donor of 50 years or more with non-small cell lung cancer.

Turning to this clonotype: This likely came from a read error, as a far larger clone is one base away. The chain combines TRBV28 with TRBJ1-5; D uncertain. The CDR3 runs 13 residues. Looked up from germline, CDR1 is MDHEN and CDR2 is SYDVKM. CDR3 region: CAISLAADQPQHF. CDR3 nucleotides: TGTGCCATCAGTTTGGCAGCAGATCAGCCCCAGCATTTT.

This chain uses TRBV5-6 with TRBJ2-5; 8 bases are shared with TRBD2. CDR3 size: 14 residues. Germline V CDR1 and CDR2: SGHDT, YYEEEE. V lost 5 bases and J lost 7; bases outside the gene matches: 10. The CDR3 DNA sequence: TGTGCCAGCAGTACCGGGACGGGAGGGGGGACCCAGTACTTC. Protein product: CASSTGTGGGTQYF.

The chain employs TRBV28 and TRBJ2-3, with D tentatively TRBD2 (5 bases). The ends were cut back, 7 bases at V and 1 base at J, with 18 bases in the middle. There are 16 residues in the CDR3. Germline CDR1 reads MDHEN; CDR2 reads SYDVKM. The CDR3 protein is CASTVLVGGGTDTQYF. CDR3 in DNA: TGTGCCAGCACCGTTTTGGTTGGAGGAGGCACAGATACGCAGTATTTT.

This clonotype was recorded at least ten times. This rearrangement joins TRBV15 to TRBJ1-6; 11 bases fit TRBD1. The germline gives CDR1 LNHNV, CDR2 YYDKDF (reference sequence). There are 19 residues in the CDR3. The V segment lost 5 bases and the J segment 3 bases; nucleotides outside the gene matches: 12. This chain's CDR3 is CATSGPPGQGENYNSPLHF. Here the CDR3 DNA reads TGTGCCACCAGCGGGCCGCCGGGACAGGGGGAGAACTATAATTCACCCCTCCACTTT.

This clonotype was recorded at least ten times. The chain joins TRBV9 to TRBJ2-2, with D perhaps TRBD1 (5 bases). Looked up from germline, CDR1 is SGDLS and CDR2 is YYNGEE. Trimming took off 3 bases at V and 3 bases at J, with 12 bases between the two ends. The length of the CDR3 is 15 residues. The CDR3 reads CASSASGHYTGELFF. The CDR3 coding sequence is TGTGCCAGCAGCGCCTCCGGACATTACACCGGGGAGCTGTTTTTT.

The table lists this clonotype with many counts. This chain connects TRBV28 to TRBJ2-1; no clear D gene. Germline CDR1 is MDHEN and CDR2 is SYDVKM. The V end was cut by 7 bases, the J end by 1 base, with 11 bases between. The CDR3 has 14 amino acids. CDR3 protein: CASMNSGSYNEQFF. The CDR3 bases are TGTGCCAGCATGAACTCTGGGTCCTACAATGAGCAGTTCTTC.

Of note for this clonotype: A far larger clone is a single base away, which makes a read error likely. CDR3 sequence reads: CASGLVGGDGYTF. Written as DNA, the CDR3 is TGTGCCAGCGGCTTAGTAGGTGGGGATGGCTACACCTTC. The chain links TRBV7-2 to TRBJ1-2; unclear D gene. Germline values: CDR1 SGHTA, CDR2 FQGNSA. The CDR3 length is 13 residues.